The source of this T cell receptor beta chain is a study of T cell responses to AZD1222 COVID-19 vaccine. Study-wide results and caveats: Repertoires were obtained solely post-peak T cell response. Two AZD1222 doses significantly raised spike-specific TCR breadth and depth over controls. Spike was spanned by vaccine-associated CD4 TCRs, which were dominant at 160-218 and 743-854.

Using immunoSEQ multiplex PCR, the repertoire was profiled, and TCRdb retains in-frame clones only, with some absent. The table includes approximately 160,000 clones, around 88% detected once. This clone was observed once. The antigen is unknown. Trimming cost V 0 bases and J 7 bases; bases outside gene matches: 4. Germline lookup yields CDR1 MNHEY and CDR2 SVGAGI. This CDR3 spans 14 amino acids. This material consisted of peripheral blood, taken on day 0 of AZD1222 vaccination. The gene calls are TRBV6-5 and TRBJ1-2; TRBD1 agrees at 8 bases. This receptor was identified in an adult in good health. CDR3 sequence: CASSYSGQGGGYTF. CDR3 DNA sequence: TGTGCCAGCAGTTACTCTGGACAGGGAGGTGGCTACACCTTC.